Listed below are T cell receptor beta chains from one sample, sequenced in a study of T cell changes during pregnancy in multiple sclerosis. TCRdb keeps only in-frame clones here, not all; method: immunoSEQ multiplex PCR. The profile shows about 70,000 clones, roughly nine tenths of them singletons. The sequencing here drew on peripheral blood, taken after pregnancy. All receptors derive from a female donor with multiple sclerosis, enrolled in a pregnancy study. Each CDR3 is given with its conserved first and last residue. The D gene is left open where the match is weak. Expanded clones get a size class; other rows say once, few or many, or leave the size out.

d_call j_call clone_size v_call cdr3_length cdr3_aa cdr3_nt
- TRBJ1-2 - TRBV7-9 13 CASSDSSLSGYTF TGTGCCAGCAGCGACAGCTCTCTTAGTGGCTACACCTTC
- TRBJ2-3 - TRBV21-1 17 CASSNTALAGSTDTQYF TGTGCCAGCAGCAATACGGCCTTAGCGGGAAGCACAGATACGCAGTATTTT
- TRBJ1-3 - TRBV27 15 CASSLSGGAGNTIYF TGTGCCAGCAGTTTATCTGGGGGGGCTGGAAACACCATATATTTT
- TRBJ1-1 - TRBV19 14 CASSKFGEGAEAFF TGTGCCAGTAGTAAGTTCGGGGAGGGGGCTGAAGCTTTCTTT
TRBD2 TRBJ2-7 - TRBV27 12 CASSFGEGEQYF TGTGCCAGCAGTTTTGGGGAGGGCGAGCAGTACTTC
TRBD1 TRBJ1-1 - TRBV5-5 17 CASSFSGTGVLNTEAFF TGTGCCAGCAGCTTTTCCGGGACAGGGGTTCTCAACACTGAAGCTTTCTTT
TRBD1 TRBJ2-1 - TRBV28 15 CASSQWTGGIYEQFF TGTGCCAGCAGTCAATGGACAGGGGGAATCTATGAGCAGTTCTTC
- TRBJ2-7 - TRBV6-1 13 CASAGQGSYEQYF TGTGCCAGCGCGGGGCAAGGCTCCTACGAGCAGTACTTC
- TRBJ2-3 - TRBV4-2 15 CASTQGGGNTDTQYF TGTGCCAGCACCCAGGGAGGAGGGAACACAGATACGCAGTATTTT
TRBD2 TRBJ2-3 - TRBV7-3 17 CASSLTAGGSSTDTQYF TGTGCCAGCAGCTTAACGGCGGGCGGGAGCTCCACAGATACGCAGTATTTT
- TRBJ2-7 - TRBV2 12 CASRDNRDEQYF TGTGCCAGCAGAGACAACAGGGACGAGCAGTACTTC
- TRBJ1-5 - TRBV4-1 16 CASSQGYGGANQPQHF TGCGCCAGCAGCCAAGGGTACGGGGGGGCTAATCAGCCCCAGCATTTT
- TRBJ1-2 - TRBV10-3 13 CAIKGDSNYGYTF TGTGCCATCAAGGGCGACAGTAACTATGGCTACACCTTC
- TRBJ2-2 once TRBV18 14 CASSPVQNTGELFF TGTGCCAGCTCACCAGTCCAGAACACCGGGGAGCTGTTTTTT
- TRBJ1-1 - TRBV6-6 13 CASSSGVGAEAFF TGTGCCAGCAGCTCAGGGGTTGGGGCTGAAGCTTTCTTT
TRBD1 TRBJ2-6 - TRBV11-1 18 CASSLTGTASSGANVLTF TGTGCCAGCAGTTTGACCGGGACAGCCTCCTCTGGGGCCAACGTCCTGACTTTC
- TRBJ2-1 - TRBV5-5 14 CASSGRERDNEQFF TGTGCCAGCAGCGGACGGGAACGAGACAATGAGCAGTTCTTC
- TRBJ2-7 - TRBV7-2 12 CASSLRAGPRYF TGTGCCAGCAGCTTACGGGCGGGCCCCCGGTACTTC
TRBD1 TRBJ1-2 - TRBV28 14 CASREQGGDYGYTF TGTGCCAGCAGGGAACAGGGGGGGGACTATGGCTACACCTTC
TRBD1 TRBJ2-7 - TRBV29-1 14 CSALIDRGVREQYF TGCAGCGCTTTGATTGACAGGGGGGTACGCGAGCAGTACTTC
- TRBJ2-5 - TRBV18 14 CASSPGPLGETQYF TGTGCCAGCTCACCGGGGCCCTTGGGGGAGACCCAGTACTTC
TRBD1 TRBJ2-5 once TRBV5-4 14 CASSSGQGGETQYF TGTGCCAGCAGCTCCGGACAGGGTGGAGAGACCCAGTACTTC
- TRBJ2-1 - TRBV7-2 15 CASSTIMSSYNEQFF TGTGCCAGCAGCACTATCATGAGCTCCTACAATGAGCAGTTCTTC
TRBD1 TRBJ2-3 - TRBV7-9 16 CASSLVTGGFTDTQYF TGTGCCAGCAGCTTAGTCACAGGGGGGTTCACAGATACGCAGTATTTT
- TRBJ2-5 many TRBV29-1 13 CSVSESGKETQYF TGCAGCGTTTCTGAAAGCGGCAAAGAGACCCAGTACTTC
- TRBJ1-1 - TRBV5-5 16 CASSLESEGRNTEAFF TGTGCCAGCAGCTTGGAGTCGGAGGGGAGGAACACTGAAGCTTTCTTT
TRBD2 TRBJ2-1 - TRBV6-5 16 CASSYFAGAPYNEQFF TGTGCCAGCAGTTACTTCGCGGGAGCACCCTACAATGAGCAGTTCTTC
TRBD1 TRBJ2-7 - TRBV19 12 CASIGQGHEQYF TGTGCCAGCATCGGACAGGGCCATGAGCAGTACTTC
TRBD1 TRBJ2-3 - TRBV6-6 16 CASRHTGTGSTDTQYF TGTGCCAGCAGACACACCGGGACAGGGAGCACAGATACGCAGTATTTT
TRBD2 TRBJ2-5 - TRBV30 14 CAWSGLAGGETQYF TGTGCCTGGAGTGGACTAGCGGGAGGAGAGACCCAGTACTTC
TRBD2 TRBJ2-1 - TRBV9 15 CASSPWTSGSNEQFF TGTGCCAGCAGCCCCTGGACTAGCGGGAGTAATGAGCAGTTCTTC
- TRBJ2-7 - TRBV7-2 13 CASSTTTLAPQYF TGTGCCAGCAGCACGACAACTCTAGCTCCGCAGTACTTC
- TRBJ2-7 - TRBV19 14 CASSARQGLGEQYF TGTGCCAGTAGTGCCAGACAGGGACTCGGCGAGCAGTACTTC
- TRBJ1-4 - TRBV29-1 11 CSVHQNEKLFF TGCAGCGTTCATCAAAATGAAAAACTGTTTTTT
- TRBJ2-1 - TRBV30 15 CARTTGSPGRNEQFF TGTGCCAGAACGACCGGGTCTCCGGGTCGCAATGAGCAGTTCTTC
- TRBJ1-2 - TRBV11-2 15 CASSLAQAGFYGYTF TGTGCCAGCAGCTTAGCACAGGCAGGCTTCTATGGCTACACCTTC